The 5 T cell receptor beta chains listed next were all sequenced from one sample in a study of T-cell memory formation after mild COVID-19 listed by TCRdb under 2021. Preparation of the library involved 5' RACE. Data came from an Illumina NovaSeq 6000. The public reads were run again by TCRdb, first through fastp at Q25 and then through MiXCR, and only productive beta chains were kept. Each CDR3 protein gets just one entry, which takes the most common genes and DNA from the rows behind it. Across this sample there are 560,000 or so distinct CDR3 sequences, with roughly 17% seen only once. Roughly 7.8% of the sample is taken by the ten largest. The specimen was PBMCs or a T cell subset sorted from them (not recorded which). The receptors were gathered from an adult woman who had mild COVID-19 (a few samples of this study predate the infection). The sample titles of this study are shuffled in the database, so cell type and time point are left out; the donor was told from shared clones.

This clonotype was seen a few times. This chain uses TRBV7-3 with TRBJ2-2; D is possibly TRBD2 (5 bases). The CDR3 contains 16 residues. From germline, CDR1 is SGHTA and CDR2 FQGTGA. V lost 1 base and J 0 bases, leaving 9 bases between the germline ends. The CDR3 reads CASSLIRTANTGELFF. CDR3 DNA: TGTGCCAGCAGCTTAATAAGGACTGCGAACACCGGGGAGCTGTTTTTT.

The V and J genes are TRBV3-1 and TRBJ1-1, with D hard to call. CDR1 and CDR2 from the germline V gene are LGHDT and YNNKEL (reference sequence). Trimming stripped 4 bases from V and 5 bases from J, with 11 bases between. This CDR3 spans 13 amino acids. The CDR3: CASSPRGRTEAFF. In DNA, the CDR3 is TGTGCCAGCAGCCCCCGGGGTCGGACTGAAGCTTTCTTT.

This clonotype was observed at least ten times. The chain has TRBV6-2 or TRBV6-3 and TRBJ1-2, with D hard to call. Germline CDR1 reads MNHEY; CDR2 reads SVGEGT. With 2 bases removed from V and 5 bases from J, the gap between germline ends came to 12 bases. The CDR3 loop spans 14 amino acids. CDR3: CASSYEGTWYGYTF. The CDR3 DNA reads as TGTGCCAGCAGTTACGAGGGTACTTGGTATGGCTACACCTTC.

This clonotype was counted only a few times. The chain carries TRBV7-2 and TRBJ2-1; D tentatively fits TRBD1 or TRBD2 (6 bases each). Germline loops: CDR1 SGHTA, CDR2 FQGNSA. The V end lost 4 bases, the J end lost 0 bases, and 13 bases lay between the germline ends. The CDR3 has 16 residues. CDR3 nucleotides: TGTGCCAGCAGCTGGGGGGCGGTGCGCTCCTACAATGAGCAGTTCTTC. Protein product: CASSWGAVRSYNEQFF.

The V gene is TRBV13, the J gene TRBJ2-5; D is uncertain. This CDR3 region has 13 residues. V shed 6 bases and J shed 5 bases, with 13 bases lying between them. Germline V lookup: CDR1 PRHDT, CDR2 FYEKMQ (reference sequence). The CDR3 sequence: CASRNRMGETQYF. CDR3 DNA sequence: TGTGCCAGCAGAAATCGAATGGGGGAGACCCAGTACTTC. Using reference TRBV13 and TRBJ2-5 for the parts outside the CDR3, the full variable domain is AAGVIQSPRHLIKEKRETATLKCYPIPRHDTVYWYQQGPGQDPQFLISFYEKMQSDKGSIPDRFSAQQFSDYHSELNMSSLELGDSALYFCASRNRMGETQYFGPGTRLLVL.